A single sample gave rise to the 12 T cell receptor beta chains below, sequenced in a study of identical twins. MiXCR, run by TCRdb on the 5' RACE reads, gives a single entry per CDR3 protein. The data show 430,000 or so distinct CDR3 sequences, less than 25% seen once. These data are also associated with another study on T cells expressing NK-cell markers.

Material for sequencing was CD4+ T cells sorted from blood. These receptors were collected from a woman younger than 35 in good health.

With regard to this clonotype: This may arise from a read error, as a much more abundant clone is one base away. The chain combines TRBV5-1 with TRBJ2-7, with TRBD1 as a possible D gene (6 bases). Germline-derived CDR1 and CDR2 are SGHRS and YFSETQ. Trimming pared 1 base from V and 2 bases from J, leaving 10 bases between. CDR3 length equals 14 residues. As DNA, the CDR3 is TGCGCCAGCAGCTTGACAGGGTCCCCCTACGAGCAGTACTTC. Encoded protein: CASSLTGSPYEQYF.

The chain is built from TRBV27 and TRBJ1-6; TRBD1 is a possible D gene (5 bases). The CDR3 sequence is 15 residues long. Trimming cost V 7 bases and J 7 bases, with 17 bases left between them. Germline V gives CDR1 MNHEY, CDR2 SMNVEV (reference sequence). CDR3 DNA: TGTGCCAGCAAGGGGTTGGCAAGGGGCAATTCACCCCTCCACTTT. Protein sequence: CASKGLARGNSPLHF.

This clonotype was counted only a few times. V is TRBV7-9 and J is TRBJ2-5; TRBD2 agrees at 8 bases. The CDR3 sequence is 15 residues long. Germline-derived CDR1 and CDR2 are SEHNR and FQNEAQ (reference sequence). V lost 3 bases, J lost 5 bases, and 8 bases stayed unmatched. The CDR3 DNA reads TGTGCCAGCAGCTTTTGGACTAGCAGGGCGGAGACCCAGTACTTC. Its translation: CASSFWTSRAETQYF.

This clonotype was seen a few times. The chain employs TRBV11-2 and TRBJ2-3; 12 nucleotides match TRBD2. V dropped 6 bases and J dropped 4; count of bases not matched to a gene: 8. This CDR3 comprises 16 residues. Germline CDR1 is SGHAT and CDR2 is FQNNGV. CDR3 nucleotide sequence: TGTGCCAGCAGAGAAGCTAGCGGGAGGGCCGCAGATACGCAGTATTTT. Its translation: CASREASGRAADTQYF.

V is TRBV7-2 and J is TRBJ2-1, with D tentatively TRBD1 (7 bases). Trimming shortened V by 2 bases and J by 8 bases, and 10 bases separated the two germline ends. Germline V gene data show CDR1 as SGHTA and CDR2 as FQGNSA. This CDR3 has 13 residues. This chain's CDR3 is CASSLQGGDEQFF. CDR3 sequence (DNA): TGTGCCAGCAGCTTACAGGGGGGTGATGAGCAGTTCTTC.

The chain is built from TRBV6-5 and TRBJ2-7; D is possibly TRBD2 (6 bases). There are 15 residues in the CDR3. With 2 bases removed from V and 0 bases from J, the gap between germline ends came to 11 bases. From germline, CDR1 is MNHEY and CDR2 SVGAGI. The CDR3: CASSYRPGSSYEQYF. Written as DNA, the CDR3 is TGTGCCAGCAGTTACCGACCCGGGAGCTCCTACGAGCAGTACTTC.

CDR3 residues: CSANLAGLYEQYF. CDR3 nucleotide sequence: TGCAGTGCTAATCTCGCAGGGCTCTACGAGCAGTACTTC. J is TRBJ2-7 and V is TRBV20-1; possibly TRBD1 for D (5 bases). The CDR3 is made up of 13 amino acids. Germline V CDR1 and CDR2: DFQATT, SNEGSKA (reference sequence). Trimming removed 4 bases at V and 3 bases at J, with 13 bases between.

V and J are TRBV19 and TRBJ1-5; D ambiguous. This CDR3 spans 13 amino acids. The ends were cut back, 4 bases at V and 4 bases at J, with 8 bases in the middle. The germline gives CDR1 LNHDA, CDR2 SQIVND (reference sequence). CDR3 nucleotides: TGTGCCAGTAGTAAAGGAGCAAATCAGCCCCAGCATTTT. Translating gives CASSKGANQPQHF.

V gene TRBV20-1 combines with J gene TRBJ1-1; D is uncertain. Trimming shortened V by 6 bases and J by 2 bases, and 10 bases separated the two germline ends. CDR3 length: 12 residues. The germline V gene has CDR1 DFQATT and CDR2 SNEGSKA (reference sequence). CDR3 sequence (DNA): TGCAGTGCCGGGCCTGAAAACACTGAAGCTTTCTTT. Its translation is CSAGPENTEAFF.

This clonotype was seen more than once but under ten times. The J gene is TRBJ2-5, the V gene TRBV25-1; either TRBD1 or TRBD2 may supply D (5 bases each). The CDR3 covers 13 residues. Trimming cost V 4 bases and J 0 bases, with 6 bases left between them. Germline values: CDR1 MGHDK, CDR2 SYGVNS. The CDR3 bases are TGTGCCAGCAGTGGGGGGAACCAAGAGACCCAGTACTTC. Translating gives CASSGGNQETQYF.

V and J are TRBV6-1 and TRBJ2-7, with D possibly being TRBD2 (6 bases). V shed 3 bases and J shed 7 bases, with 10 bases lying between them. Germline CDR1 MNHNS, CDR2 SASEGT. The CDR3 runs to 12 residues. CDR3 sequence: CASSDRRGEQYF. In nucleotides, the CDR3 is TGTGCCAGCAGTGATCGCCGGGGGGAGCAGTACTTC.

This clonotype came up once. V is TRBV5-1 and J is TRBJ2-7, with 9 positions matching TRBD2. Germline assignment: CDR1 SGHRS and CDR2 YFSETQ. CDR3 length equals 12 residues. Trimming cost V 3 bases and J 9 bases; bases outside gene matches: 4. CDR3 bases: TGCGCCAGCAGCTACGGGCGGGAGGGGCAGTACTTC. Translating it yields CASSYGREGQYF.